A selection of T cell receptor beta chains follows, all from one sample in a study of cytomegalovirus exposure and HLA in healthy donors. Sequencing was performed with immunoSEQ multiplex PCR; in TCRdb, only in-frame clones are kept and a portion is missing. The sample contains 170,000 or so clones, 79% of which appear only once. Sample: PBMCs. Source of these receptors: a woman aged 35 to 49 in good health and CMV-seronegative. The CDR3 runs from the conserved cysteine through the conserved F or W. A D gene is named only where the DNA matches it firmly. Part of the rows lack a size; the others show once, few, many or a class for expanded clones.

v_gene,d_gene,j_gene,abundance,CDR3aa,CDR3nt
TRBV7-3,TRBD2,TRBJ2-1,-,CASSQTGGPLNEQFF,TGTGCCAGCAGCCAAACGGGAGGGCCGTTAAATGAGCAGTTCTTC
TRBV6-1,-,TRBJ1-1,few,CASKEAEAFF,TGTGCCAGCAAGGAGGCTGAAGCTTTCTTT
TRBV19,TRBD1,TRBJ1-1,-,CASSPSHRGNTEAFF,TGTGCCAGTAGTCCAAGCCACAGGGGAAACACTGAAGCTTTCTTT
TRBV5-4,TRBD2,TRBJ2-4,-,CASSSGRTAGGPNIQYF,TGTGCCAGCAGCTCAGGGCGGACGGCGGGAGGGCCAAACATTCAGTACTTC
TRBV7-2,TRBD2,TRBJ2-1,-,CASSLFPSGGPSYNEQFF,TGTGCCAGCAGCTTATTCCCTAGCGGGGGGCCTTCATACAATGAGCAGTTCTTC
TRBV5-1,-,TRBJ1-2,once,CASSRAGEGGYTF,TGCGCCAGCAGCCGGGCGGGGGAAGGTGGCTACACCTTC
TRBV29-1,-,TRBJ2-7,-,CSVNFLGGEQYF,TGCAGCGTCAACTTCCTAGGGGGCGAGCAGTACTTC
TRBV7-9,TRBD1,TRBJ2-7,-,CASSAPGGSTYEQYF,TGTGCCAGCAGCGCCCCAGGGGGCAGTACCTACGAGCAGTACTTC
TRBV5-1,-,TRBJ2-1,-,CASSSLAPGAYNEQFF,TGCGCCAGCAGCTCGTTGGCTCCAGGGGCCTACAATGAGCAGTTCTTC
TRBV28,-,TRBJ2-3,-,CASSFLRGFGTDTQYF,TGTGCCAGCAGTTTCCTGCGAGGGTTCGGGACAGATACGCAGTATTTT
TRBV7-2,-,TRBJ2-3,few,CASSLVGRLRDTQYF,TGTGCCAGCAGCTTAGTTGGGCGCCTAAGGGATACGCAGTATTTT
TRBV6-1,-,TRBJ1-5,few,CASRGRMSNQPQHF,TGTGCCAGCAGAGGGAGGATGAGCAATCAGCCCCAGCATTTT
TRBV7-9,-,TRBJ2-7,-,CASSLDGGAYEQYF,TGTGCCAGCAGCCTGGACGGAGGGGCCTACGAGCAGTACTTC
TRBV19,TRBD1,TRBJ2-5,once,CASSTRQGLGKTQYF,TGTGCCAGTAGTACTCGACAGGGGTTGGGAAAGACCCAGTACTTC
TRBV6-4,TRBD2,TRBJ2-1,few,CASSDAGGSYNEQFF,TGTGCCAGCAGTGACGCGGGGGGCTCCTACAATGAGCAGTTCTTC
TRBV5-1,-,TRBJ1-2,-,CASSAPGIYGYTF,TGCGCCAGCAGCGCCCCGGGGATCTATGGCTACACTTTC
TRBV4-1,-,TRBJ2-1,-,CASSQDRGGGYDEQFF,TGCGCCAGCAGCCAAGATCGAGGAGGGGGCTATGATGAGCAGTTCTTC
TRBV11-2,-,TRBJ1-2,-,CASSFLRRRYGYTF,TGTGCCAGCAGCTTCTTGCGCAGGCGCTATGGCTACACCTTC
TRBV6-1,TRBD2,TRBJ2-7,-,CASSVTWGGSSYEQYF,TGTGCCAGCAGTGTCACGTGGGGCGGGAGCTCCTACGAGCAGTACTTC
TRBV6-6,TRBD1,TRBJ1-2,-,CASSYSRQGKAYGYTF,TGTGCCAGCAGTTACTCCCGACAGGGGAAGGCCTATGGCTACACCTTC
TRBV6-5,TRBD2,TRBJ2-7,-,CASSLAGGRSEQYF,TGTGCCAGCAGTTTAGCGGGAGGGAGGAGCGAGCAGTACTTC
TRBV7-6,TRBD2,TRBJ2-1,-,CASSGRGLAIYNEQFF,TGTGCCAGCAGTGGTAGAGGACTAGCGATCTACAATGAGCAGTTCTTC
TRBV4-3,-,TRBJ2-1,-,CASSQSRLGREYNEQFF,TGCGCCAGCAGCCAAAGTCGACTGGGCAGGGAATACAATGAGCAGTTCTTC
TRBV28,-,TRBJ2-7,-,CASSLTGHMSYEQYF,TGTGCCAGCAGTTTAACCGGACATATGAGCTACGAGCAGTACTTC
TRBV10-3,TRBD1,TRBJ2-7,-,CATTRTGSYEQYF,TGTGCCACCACCAGGACAGGGAGCTACGAGCAGTACTTC
TRBV1,-,TRBJ2-7,-,CTSSPADRVAYEQYF,TGCACCAGCAGCCCTGCGGACAGGGTTGCCTACGAGCAGTACTTC
TRBV7-3,TRBD1,TRBJ2-6,-,CASSPRGQPSSGANVLTF,TGTGCCAGCAGCCCCCGGGGACAGCCGAGCTCTGGGGCCAACGTCCTGACTTTC
TRBV5-1,-,TRBJ1-1,-,CASSLEDREAFF,TGCGCCAGCAGCTTAGAGGACAGAGAAGCTTTCTTT
TRBV11-2,-,TRBJ1-1,-,CASSLDGAGAEAFF,TGTGCCAGCAGCTTAGATGGGGCGGGGGCTGAAGCTTTCTTT
TRBV6-5,-,TRBJ1-3,-,CASSYSRSSSGNTIYF,TGTGCCAGCAGTTACTCGCGGTCTAGCTCTGGAAACACCATATATTTT
TRBV5-1,TRBD1,TRBJ1-1,-,CASSPDRASEAFF,TGCGCCAGCAGCCCGGACAGGGCGTCTGAAGCTTTCTTT
TRBV28,TRBD1,TRBJ1-2,-,CASRRQGDYGYTF,TGTGCCAGCAGAAGACAGGGCGACTATGGCTACACCTTC
TRBV11-2,-,TRBJ2-2,-,CASSLEASADTGELFF,TGTGCCAGCAGCTTAGAGGCTAGCGCGGACACCGGGGAGCTGTTTTTT
TRBV10-2,-,TRBJ1-2,-,CATRDIADTAYGYTF,TGCGCCACCCGGGACATTGCCGACACGGCCTATGGCTACACCTTC
TRBV19,TRBD1,TRBJ1-5,-,CASSSTGHSNQPQHF,TGTGCCAGTAGTTCGACAGGGCATAGCAATCAGCCCCAGCATTTT
TRBV5-1,-,TRBJ2-3,-,CASSPQTDTQYF,TGCGCCAGCAGCCCCCAAACAGATACGCAGTATTTT
TRBV27,TRBD1,TRBJ2-4,-,CASSLFGTERTIQYF,TGTGCCAGCAGTTTATTTGGGACAGAGAGGACCATTCAGTACTTC
TRBV15,TRBD2,TRBJ2-5,-,CATSGSERDVETQYF,TGTGCCACCAGCGGCTCCGAGCGGGACGTAGAGACCCAGTACTTC
TRBV29-1,TRBD1,TRBJ2-7,-,CSVPTGQGASYEQYF,TGCAGCGTTCCCACCGGACAGGGCGCCTCCTACGAGCAGTACTTC
TRBV5-4,TRBD1,TRBJ2-7,-,CASSPGQGRSYEQYF,TGTGCCAGCAGCCCGGGACAGGGGCGATCCTACGAGCAGTACTTC
TRBV7-9,TRBD2,TRBJ2-1,once,CASSPRSGSGPRSYNEQFF,TGTGCCAGCAGCCCCCGGAGCGGGAGTGGCCCTCGCTCCTACAATGAGCAGTTCTTC
TRBV5-1,-,TRBJ1-1,-,CASSLGAGLNTEAFF,TGCGCCAGCAGCTTGGGCGCAGGGCTGAACACTGAAGCTTTCTTT
TRBV5-1,TRBD2,TRBJ2-1,once,CASSLAGGNEQFF,TGCGCCAGCAGTTTAGCGGGGGGCAATGAGCAGTTCTTC
TRBV30,-,TRBJ2-1,-,CAWSEQTNNEQFF,TGTGCCTGGAGTGAACAGACCAACAATGAGCAGTTCTTC